The rows below give T cell receptor beta chains drawn from one sample of a study of blood T cell repertoires in COVID-19. Some clones are missing from TCRdb's copy, which holds only in-frame ones; the method was immunoSEQ multiplex PCR. The sample holds roughly 120,000 clones, more than 90% seen once. The source material was peripheral blood. The receptor source for this set is a middle-aged man with active COVID-19. CDR3s include the opening cysteine and the closing phenylalanine or tryptophan. Rows may omit the clone size; those that give it use once, few, many or a size class.

>-|TRBJ1-1|TRBV7-2
CASSFVGSEAFF
>-|TRBJ2-2|TRBV2
CASSKKLAESGELFF
>-|TRBJ2-2|TRBV6-5
CASNLGRTGELFF
>-|TRBJ1-1|TRBV9
CASSVATGVSTTSMNTEAFF
>-|TRBJ2-2|TRBV9
CASSGGLFTGELFF
>-|TRBJ1-1|TRBV18
CASSQATGDTEAFF
>once|TRBJ2-1|TRBV29-1
CSGGTSGSNEQFF
>-|TRBJ2-1|TRBV5-1
CASSLDRTPGNEQFF
>once|TRBJ2-7|TRBV4-1
CASRLYETGNYEQYF
>-|TRBJ1-6|TRBV3-1/TRBV3-2
CASSYWGQENSPLHF
>-|TRBJ2-7|TRBV3-1/TRBV3-2
CASSLASGGTYEQYF
>-|TRBJ2-3|TRBV27
CASSLSEGDTQYF
>-|TRBJ2-7|TRBV18
CASSSTGEKTYEQYF
>few|TRBJ2-2|TRBV6-1
CASSEQFVRGELFF
>-|TRBJ1-3|TRBV5-1
CASTVGGQAGNTIYF
>-|TRBJ1-3|TRBV5-5
CASSLNRGAGNTIYF
>-|TRBJ2-7|TRBV28
CASSLGQGRGGEQYF
>-|TRBJ1-4|TRBV9
CASSRQGDNEKLFF
>-|TRBJ2-3|TRBV7-2
CASSLPAAGTDTQYF
>-|TRBJ2-5|TRBV5-4
CASSSGLAGGETQYF
>once|TRBJ2-6|TRBV5-4
CASSIAGQRSGANVLTF
>-|TRBJ2-4|TRBV29-1
CSVEVEGSTFFEGNIQYF
>-|TRBJ1-2|TRBV5-1
CASSPRTGLNYGYTF
>-|TRBJ2-2|TRBV4-1
CASSNEGAANTGELFF
>-|TRBJ2-1|TRBV5-5
CASSSRGTSGSGEQFF
>-|TRBJ2-3|TRBV6-2/TRBV6-3
CASSYSRDFTDTQYF
>-|TRBJ1-2|TRBV6-1
CASSETQQGTDYGYTF
>-|TRBJ1-1|TRBV6-1
CASSEVLTEAFF
>-|TRBJ2-2|TRBV18
CASSPQTGNTGELFF
>few|TRBJ1-6|TRBV2
CASRVTGLLYNSPLHF
>-|TRBJ2-3|TRBV29-1
CSVELSSGRSDTQYF
>-|TRBJ2-3|TRBV4-2
CASSPSGGTQYF
>-|TRBJ2-5|TRBV11-2
CASSSTRGSTETQYF
>-|TRBJ1-1|TRBV11-2
CASRQGVMNTEAFF
>-|TRBJ1-1|TRBV10-2
CASSVTYRDYTEAFF
>-|TRBJ1-4|TRBV2
CASKLGGTANEKLFF
>once|TRBJ2-3|TRBV9
CASSVAAGGSTDTQYF
>-|TRBJ1-4|TRBV19
CASSIKGQGGEKLFF
>-|TRBJ2-3|TRBV5-1
CASSVGQSTDTQYF
>-|TRBJ2-7|TRBV12-3/TRBV12-4
CASTRQGYEQYF
>-|TRBJ2-1|TRBV11-2
CASSSELAGGRGEQFF
>-|TRBJ1-2|TRBV9
CASSVGQGSLLGYTF
>-|TRBJ2-3|TRBV27
CASGRLAGTDTQYF
>-|TRBJ2-2|TRBV27
CASSSSAQGRGELFF
>once|TRBJ2-1|TRBV5-4
CASSFLAATYNEQFF
>-|TRBJ1-2|TRBV5-3
CARSLSIRGASISYGYTF
>-|TRBJ1-2|TRBV19
CASSMGRDREAYGYTF
>-|TRBJ1-5|TRBV6-1
CASSEMFRDGQPQHF
>-|TRBJ2-5|TRBV7-8
CASSRGGAETQYF
>-|TRBJ1-5|TRBV3-1/TRBV3-2
CASSQGRTGNQPQHF
>-|TRBJ1-1|TRBV2
CASTTTGGEAFF
>-|TRBJ1-1|TRBV11-3
CASSSHPGKAAEAFF
>-|TRBJ1-5|TRBV6-6
CASNPDSLQPQHF
>-|TRBJ2-2|TRBV19
CASINSGGVNTGELFF
>-|TRBJ2-2|TRBV6-6
CASSFGEFANTGELFF
>-|TRBJ1-5|TRBV10-3
CAISPSNQPQHF
>-|TRBJ2-1|TRBV27
CASSLEPPGLAGGPYNEQFF
>once|TRBJ2-1|TRBV27
CASSLFAISISDRVEYNEQFF
>-|TRBJ2-1|TRBV27
CASSIAVHSYNEQFF
>-|TRBJ2-5|TRBV4-1
CASSQGLAGVEETQYF